This entry features one T cell receptor beta chain sequence. Its matching antigen is unknown. The V gene's germline CDR1 is LNHDA and CDR2 SQIVND (reference sequence). CDR3 size: 14 residues. Germline trimming cut 5 bases from V and 5 bases from J; bases unmatched to any gene: 5. The sample is drawn from a study of OX40 agonist ivuxolimab in advanced cancers. Findings and caveats of the study: On average, CD8+ T cells had more expanded clones than CD4+.

The sampling schedule covered blood at baseline, cycle 4 day 1, and cycle 7 day 1. This table comes from immunoSEQ multiplex PCR, and its TCRdb copy is limited to in-frame clones, with some not included. The data show about 49,000 clones, approximately 79% seen once. This material consisted of CD4+ or CD8+ T cells sorted from blood, taken in a trial of the OX40 agonist ivuxolimab. V and J are TRBV19 and TRBJ1-5; TRBD1 aligns across 8 bases. This clonotype was obtained from an adult with an advanced solid tumor such as melanoma, head and neck, liver or kidney cancer. Here the CDR3 DNA reads TGTGCCAGTAGTGGGTCAGGGGGCCATCAGCCCCAGCATTTT. Protein product: CASSGSGGHQPQHF.